The 2 T cell receptor beta chains given below trace back to one sample, sequenced in a study of PD-1 blockade in classical Hodgkin lymphoma. Time point meaning: cycle 4 day 1 (C4D1), after around six weeks of nivolumab. After autologous stem cell transplantation all patients relapsed, and prior brentuximab vedotin exposure differed between cohorts. The authors enriched CD8+ T cells from thawed PBMCs via magnetic negative selection. Assay: immunoSEQ multiplex PCR; the TCRdb copy retains only in-frame clones and omits some. The sample has about 7,000 clones, roughly 60% seen once. The sequenced sample was CD8+ T cells from blood, obtained before the fourth cycle of nivolumab. These TCRs come from a human donor with classical Hodgkin lymphoma.

This chain uses TRBV9 with TRBJ2-2; TRBD1 is a possible D gene (5 bases). This CDR3 is built from 15 residues. Germline CDR1 is SGDLS and CDR2 is YYNGEE. V was cut by 1 base and J by 4 bases, with 11 bases left in between. The CDR3 protein is CASSVKGAVTGELFF. The CDR3 nucleotides read TGTGCCAGCAGCGTAAAAGGGGCGGTCACCGGGGAGCTGTTTTTT.

V and J are TRBV9 and TRBJ2-4; D is perhaps TRBD1 or TRBD2 (5 bases each). The V end was cut by 3 bases, the J end by 0 bases, with 10 bases between. Germline CDR1 SGDLS, CDR2 YYNGEE. There are 15 residues in the CDR3. Here the CDR3 DNA reads TGTGCCAGCAGCGACGGGACCCTAGCCAAAAACATTCAGTACTTC. Residues: CASSDGTLAKNIQYF.